This TCR beta chain was sequenced during a study of T cells after yellow fever vaccination. TCRdb re-analysed the 5' RACE reads in MiXCR, keeping a single row per CDR3 protein. The table shows hundreds of thousands of distinct CDR3 sequences, with around an eighth occurring only once. This clonotype appeared a few times. CDR1 and CDR2 from the germline V gene are KGHSH and LQKENI. V lost 2 bases and J 6 bases, leaving 13 bases between the germline ends. This CDR3 spans 14 amino acids. The origin of this receptor is a man aged 30 to 39 who received the YFV17D yellow fever vaccine. This chain joins TRBV18 and TRBJ1-2; D is ambiguous. Sequenced material: PBMCs, taken on the day of the yellow fever booster vaccination. As DNA, the CDR3 is TGTGCCAGCTCACCAATGCAGGATAAGGATGGCTACACCTTC. Translating it yields CASSPMQDKDGYTF.